This T cell receptor (beta chain) was obtained from a study of metastatic and nonmetastatic thyroid tumors. On this clone itself: Antigen specificity is unknown.

Study results and limitations: Within blood and tumor, benign nodules reportedly had significantly lower TCR beta diversity than malignant thyroid tumors did.

Germline V gene lookup returns CDR1 KGHSH and CDR2 LQKENI. Between the trimmed V and J ends, which lost 4 bases and 1 base, there was a span of 7 bases. The CDR3 consists of 14 residues. Every patient was untreated before thyroid surgery. Original processing methods: To classify distant metastasis in papillary thyroid cancer, a model was built from CDR3 differences across clinicopathological groups. TCRdb re-called clones via MiXCR from the PCR reads. The V and J calls and clone size come from TCRdb's table, not from the authors' own analysis. The table includes about 17,000 clones, 25% to 30% detected once.

The sample comprised tumor tissue. The gene calls are TRBV18 and TRBJ2-2; tentatively, D is TRBD1 (5 bases). This clonotype was sampled from a female donor with papillary thyroid cancer or a benign thyroid nodule (not recorded which). Some clones in this sample may be carry-over from other donors' samples. The CDR3 DNA follows: TGTGCCAGCTCACGTACAGGGAACACCGGGGAGCTGTTTTTT. This translates into CASSRTGNTGELFF.